Below, 11 T cell receptor beta chains from the same sample are listed, as sequenced in a study of T-cell memory formation after mild COVID-19. MiXCR was run by TCRdb on the 5' RACE reads, yielding one entry per CDR3 protein. The sample carries roughly 480,000 distinct CDR3 sequences, around 27% recorded once. The specimen sequenced was PBMCs or a T cell subset sorted from them (not recorded which). The receptor set was obtained from an adult woman who had mild COVID-19 (a few samples of this study predate the infection). Cell type and time point are not known.

This clonotype was observed a handful of times. In DNA form, the CDR3 reads TGTGCCAGCAGTCTTAGCGGGGCGAGTGAAAAACTGTTTTTT. Translation gives CASSLSGASEKLFF. The rearrangement joins TRBV12-3 or TRBV12-4 to TRBJ1-4; D might be TRBD1 (5 bases). The V end lost 5 bases, the J end lost 7 bases, and 14 bases lay between the germline ends. There are 14 residues in the CDR3.

This clonotype was observed a handful of times. The CDR3 sequence is CASSRWGGTGDTQYF. The CDR3 DNA reads TGCGCCAGCAGCCGCTGGGGGGGCACAGGAGATACGCAGTATTTT. V and J are TRBV5-1 and TRBJ2-3; weak D call: TRBD2 (7 bases). Germline CDR1 SGHRS, CDR2 YFSETQ. Trimming stripped 4 bases from V and 5 bases from J, with 17 bases between. The CDR3 runs 15 residues.

This clonotype was picked up a small number of times. A much bigger clone sits one base away, suggesting this may be a read error. Here the CDR3 DNA reads TGTGCCAGCAGCTTAGCGCAGACCCAGTACTTC. Residues: CASSLAQTQYF. The rearrangement links TRBV7-2 to TRBJ2-5; D uncertain. The CDR3 extends over 11 amino acids. V was cut by 0 bases and J by 6 bases, with 2 bases left in between. CDR1 and CDR2 (germline): SGHTA, FQGNSA.

The rearrangement joins TRBV6-2 or TRBV6-3 to TRBJ2-7; D ambiguous. Germline V gene sequence: CDR1 MNHEY, CDR2 SVGEGT. The CDR3 spans 12 residues. V lost 8 bases and J lost 5, with 13 bases in between. The CDR3 here is CASENQVHEQYF. The CDR3 nucleotides are TGTGCCAGCGAGAACCAGGTCCACGAGCAGTACTTC.

The rearrangement uses TRBV7-3 and TRBJ2-6, with 7 nucleotides matching TRBD1. The germline CDR1 and CDR2 sequences are SGHTA and FQGTGA. Unmatched junction bases numbered 16, after V lost 1 base and J lost 4 bases. CDR3 length: 20 residues. CDR3 sequence (DNA): TGTGCCAGCAGCTTAAACCGCGCCGGGACAGCCCCCCACGGGGCCAACGTCCTGACTTTC. It codes for CASSLNRAGTAPHGANVLTF.

The CDR3 sequence: CSVEGVLRNTEAFF. For the CDR3, the DNA is TGCAGCGTTGAGGGGGTACTCCGAAACACTGAAGCTTTCTTT. The chain carries TRBV29-1 and TRBJ1-1, with D tentatively TRBD1 (5 bases). The V end lost 3 bases, the J end lost 2 bases, and 13 bases lay between the germline ends. Germline V lookup: CDR1 SQVTM, CDR2 ANQGSEA. This CDR3 is built from 14 residues.

The V gene is TRBV5-1, the J gene TRBJ2-6; D may be TRBD1 (5 bases). CDR3 length: 16 residues. Germline V gene sequence: CDR1 SGHRS, CDR2 YFSETQ. Deletions cut 3 bases from V and 1 base from J, with 11 bases between. The CDR3: CASSSKTESGANVLTF. The CDR3 DNA reads as TGCGCCAGCAGCTCTAAGACAGAGTCTGGGGCCAACGTCCTGACTTTC.

The chain uses TRBV7-6 and TRBJ2-2; D is perhaps TRBD2 (6 bases). The CDR3 has 16 residues. The germline V and J ends were trimmed by 5 bases and 4 bases, with 17 bases remaining between them. CDR1 is SGHVS, CDR2 FNYEAQ, per germline. CDR3 protein: CASSPDPSVRTGELFF. The CDR3 bases are TGTGCCAGCAGCCCTGACCCTAGCGTCCGCACCGGGGAGCTGTTTTTT.

The chain employs TRBV7-2 and TRBJ2-7; perhaps TRBD2 as D (6 bases). With 2 bases removed from V and 6 bases from J, the gap between germline ends came to 11 bases. The CDR3 is 13 amino acids. Germline CDR1 and CDR2: SGHTA and FQGNSA. CDR3 in amino acids: CASSLSGVGEQYF. The CDR3 DNA follows: TGTGCCAGCAGCTTATCGGGGGTCGGCGAGCAGTACTTC.

The chain couples TRBV5-1 to TRBJ2-7; D uncertain. The CDR3 sequence is 16 residues long. Trimming cost V 0 bases and J 0 bases, with 13 bases left between them. Germline V CDR1 and CDR2: SGHRS, YFSETQ. CDR3 sequence (DNA): TGCGCCAGCAGCTTGGCACGAGCGCGGAGCTCCTACGAGCAGTACTTC. It translates to CASSLARARSSYEQYF.

This clonotype was seen repeatedly, ten times or more. The V and J genes are TRBV12-3 or TRBV12-4 and TRBJ2-3, with D perhaps being TRBD1 or TRBD2 (5 bases each). Between the trimmed V and J ends, which lost 3 bases and 3 bases, there was a span of 7 bases. The CDR3 length is 13 residues. The CDR3 loop is CASSFEGTDTQYF. In nucleotides, the CDR3 is TGTGCCAGCAGTTTCGAGGGGACAGATACGCAGTATTTT.